One and the same sample provided the 32 T cell receptor beta chains below, sequenced in a study of T-cell memory formation after mild COVID-19. A single record per CDR3 protein comes from TCRdb applying MiXCR to the 5' RACE reads. Seen here are around 510,000 distinct CDR3 sequences, approximately 21% observed once, and the top ten hold 7% to 9%. Sample: PBMCs or a T cell subset sorted from them (not recorded which). All receptors come from an adult woman who had mild COVID-19 (a few samples of this study predate the infection). Cell type and time point are not known.

This chain uses TRBV27 with TRBJ2-2, with D possibly matching TRBD1 (5 bases). The germline V gene has CDR1 MNHEY and CDR2 SMNVEV (reference sequence). The germline V and J ends were trimmed by 2 bases and 5 bases, with 12 bases remaining between them. The CDR3 sequence is 15 residues long. The CDR3 DNA follows: TGTGCCAGCAGTTTAACAGGTCTCAGGACCGGGGAGCTGTTTTTT. It encodes CASSLTGLRTGELFF.

This clonotype was observed a few times. The rearrangement joins TRBV15 to TRBJ1-3; D unclear. This CDR3 region has 14 residues. Trimming pared 8 bases from V and 0 bases from J, leaving 11 bases between. In germline, CDR1 is LNHNV, CDR2 YYDKDF (reference sequence). In DNA, the CDR3 is TGTGCCACCTCGGAAAAGGCCTCTGGAAACACCATATATTTT. Protein: CATSEKASGNTIYF.

This rearrangement joins TRBV7-3 to TRBJ2-3; TRBD2 matches at 9 bases. This CDR3 contains 15 residues. From germline, CDR1 is SGHTA and CDR2 FQGTGA. With 2 bases clipped from V and 2 bases from J, the junction kept 2 bases outside the gene matches. The chain's CDR3 is CASSLAGLATDTQYF. In DNA form, the CDR3 reads TGTGCCAGCAGCTTAGCGGGACTAGCCACAGATACGCAGTATTTT.

The J gene is TRBJ2-7, the V gene TRBV3-1, with 10 nucleotides matching TRBD2. The junction had 5 bases not matched to a gene; V was cut back by 0 bases and J by 6 bases. This CDR3 is 15 amino acids long. Germline V lookup: CDR1 LGHDT, CDR2 YNNKEL (reference sequence). The CDR3 reads CASSQDLAGVGEQYF. CDR3 in DNA: TGTGCCAGCAGCCAAGACCTAGCGGGAGTGGGCGAGCAGTACTTC.

This clonotype was counted at least ten times. The chain employs TRBV19 and TRBJ2-1; D is possibly TRBD2 (7 bases). The CDR3 runs 14 residues. V gave up 3 bases and J gave up 6 bases, with 12 bases separating them. Germline-derived CDR1 and CDR2 are LNHDA and SQIVND (reference sequence). Written as DNA, the CDR3 is TGTGCCAGTAGTATCGGGGGGCTAGCCAATGAGCAGTTCTTC. This sequence encodes CASSIGGLANEQFF.

V usage is TRBV24-1 and J usage is TRBJ2-7, with D unclear. Germline CDR1 KGHDR, CDR2 SFDVKD. CDR3 length: 16 amino acids. V gave up 4 bases and J gave up 3 bases, with 18 bases separating them. The DNA for the CDR3 is TGTGCCACCAGTGACTTCAGCGTGAATGGTCACTACGAGCAGTACTTC. Protein sequence: CATSDFSVNGHYEQYF.

The J gene is TRBJ2-3, the V gene TRBV6-5, with 7 bases lining up with TRBD2. There are 17 residues in the CDR3. With 5 bases clipped from V and 4 bases from J, the junction kept 15 bases outside the gene matches. Germline CDR1 is MNHEY and CDR2 is SVGAGI. CDR3 in amino acids: CASSPSLGGGYADTQYF. The DNA of the CDR3 is TGTGCCAGCAGTCCATCCCTTGGGGGGGGATACGCAGATACGCAGTATTTT.

This chain joins TRBV3-1 and TRBJ2-3; no definite D call. The germline V and J ends were trimmed by 0 bases and 1 base, with 11 bases remaining between them. This CDR3 is built from 16 residues. Germline CDR1 LGHDT, CDR2 YNNKEL (reference sequence). The CDR3 here is CASSQEGFPGTDTQYF. CDR3 nucleotides: TGTGCCAGCAGCCAAGAGGGATTCCCTGGCACAGATACGCAGTATTTT.

This clonotype was seen more than once but under ten times. The chain recombines TRBV4-3 with TRBJ2-3; 7 bases are a match to TRBD2. Germline V CDR1 and CDR2: LGHNA, YSLEER. V lost 4 bases to trimming and J lost 0 bases; unmatched junction nucleotides: 10. This CDR3 comprises 17 residues. The CDR3 DNA reads TGCGCCAGCAGCCTTCAACCCGGACTAGGGAGCACAGATACGCAGTATTTT. Translation gives CASSLQPGLGSTDTQYF.

This clonotype has only a few counts. This chain joins TRBV5-6 and TRBJ2-5, with D unresolved. The V end lost 2 bases, the J end lost 1 base, and 15 bases lay between the germline ends. The germline gives CDR1 SGHDT, CDR2 YYEEEE. This CDR3 has 16 residues. The DNA for the CDR3 is TGTGCCAGCAGCTTCTGGCGGTCGTACGGCCAAGAGACCCAGTACTTC. Its translation: CASSFWRSYGQETQYF.

This clonotype was counted many times. The chain carries TRBV7-2 and TRBJ2-1; the match to TRBD2 covers 8 bases. V shed 3 bases and J 2 bases; nucleotides not matched to a gene: 0. Germline CDR1 SGHTA, CDR2 FQGNSA. This CDR3 comprises 14 residues. The chain's CDR3 is CASSLGLAYNEQFF. The CDR3, as DNA: TGTGCCAGCAGCTTGGGACTAGCCTACAATGAGCAGTTCTTC.

This clonotype showed up just a few times. This chain links TRBV20-1 with TRBJ2-3; 8 nucleotides match TRBD2. The junction had 10 bases not matched to a gene; V was cut back by 1 base and J by 4 bases. Looked up from germline, CDR1 is DFQATT and CDR2 is SNEGSKA (reference sequence). The CDR3 is made up of 16 amino acids. This chain's CDR3 is CSARVKGLVAADTQYF. For the CDR3, the DNA is TGCAGTGCTAGAGTCAAGGGACTAGTCGCCGCAGATACGCAGTATTTT.

The V and J genes are TRBV12-3 or TRBV12-4 and TRBJ2-1; possible D gene TRBD2, 7 bases. This CDR3 contains 14 residues. Trimming stripped 4 bases from V and 10 bases from J, with 17 bases between. CDR3: CASSWGGGLGEQFF. CDR3 nucleotide sequence: TGTGCCAGCAGTTGGGGGGGCGGCTTAGGGGAGCAGTTCTTC.

There are many counts of this clonotype. The rearrangement links TRBV10-3 to TRBJ2-6; TRBD1 aligns across 9 bases. Per the germline V gene, CDR1 is ENHRY and CDR2 is SYGVKD. CDR3 length: 15 residues. Germline trimming cut 8 bases from V and 2 bases from J; bases unmatched to any gene: 4. Here the CDR3 reads CAIGTGSPGANVLTF. The CDR3 nucleotides are TGTGCCATCGGGACAGGGTCCCCTGGGGCCAACGTCCTGACTTTC.

This clonotype has more than one count but fewer than ten. V usage is TRBV25-1 and J usage is TRBJ2-2, with 9 bases fitting TRBD1. This CDR3 contains 16 residues. The V gene end was trimmed by 3 bases and the J gene end by 6 bases; junction bases not matched to a gene: 8. Germline-derived CDR1 and CDR2 are MGHDK and SYGVNS. The CDR3 nucleotides are TGTGCCAGCAGTGATCTTGGACAGGGGAATGCCGGGGAGCTGTTTTTT. Translation gives CASSDLGQGNAGELFF.

V is TRBV12-3 or TRBV12-4 and J is TRBJ2-3, with 8 bases lining up with TRBD1. The CDR3 is 18 amino acids. The V segment lost 6 bases and the J segment 2 bases; nucleotides outside the gene matches: 16. CDR3 residues: CASSLTGGGTGPTDTQYF. The CDR3 DNA reads TGTGCCAGCAGCTTAACTGGAGGGGGGACAGGTCCCACAGATACGCAGTATTTT.

This clonotype came up a few times. V gene TRBV10-3 combines with J gene TRBJ1-1, with a tentative D call TRBD1 (5 bases). The V and J ends lost 10 bases and 0 bases respectively, with 9 bases between them. Germline values: CDR1 ENHRY, CDR2 SYGVKD. This CDR3 is built from 12 residues. CDR3 region: CATRDVNTEAFF. The CDR3 DNA sequence: TGTGCCACCCGGGACGTGAACACTGAAGCTTTCTTT.

This clonotype was recorded a few times. The rearrangement joins TRBV7-2 to TRBJ2-4, with 7 bases that match TRBD2. Trimming at V came to 1 base and at J to 4 bases, leaving 4 bases not matched to a gene. The CDR3 is 15 amino acids. The germline CDR1 and CDR2 sequences are SGHTA and FQGNSA. The CDR3 nucleotides are TGTGCCAGCAGCTTAGGGGAGGGCCGAAAAAACATTCAGTACTTC. Protein sequence: CASSLGEGRKNIQYF.

This sequence joins TRBV4-1 and TRBJ1-1; TRBD1 matches at 7 bases. With V trimmed by 0 bases and J by 5 bases, 9 bases remained unmatched. CDR1 is MGHRA and CDR2 is YSYEKL in the germline V gene. The CDR3 spans 16 residues. The CDR3 protein is CASSQDRGRGMTEAFF. The CDR3 region has the DNA TGCGCCAGCAGCCAAGATCGGGGCAGGGGGATGACTGAAGCTTTCTTT.

This clonotype was found many times. J is TRBJ1-1 and V is TRBV6-5, with unresolved D. Trimming stripped 2 bases from V and 0 bases from J, with 13 bases between. Germline V lookup: CDR1 MNHEY, CDR2 SVGAGI. The CDR3 has 16 amino acids. CDR3 DNA sequence: TGTGCCAGCAGTTACGGGAGTGGGATCGTGAACACTGAAGCTTTCTTT. Its protein is CASSYGSGIVNTEAFF.

This clonotype was seen more than once but under ten times. The genes are TRBV5-5 and TRBJ2-7, with 8 nucleotides matching TRBD1. This CDR3 spans 14 amino acids. Germline-derived CDR1 and CDR2 are SGHKS and YYEKEE (reference sequence). V dropped 4 bases and J dropped 2; count of bases not matched to a gene: 5. CDR3 nucleotide sequence: TGTGCCAGCAGCACAGGGGGACCCCCCTACGAGCAGTACTTC. Translating it yields CASSTGGPPYEQYF.

The chain combines TRBV7-8 with TRBJ1-6; D may be TRBD1 (5 bases). Trimming left V 1 base short and J 4 bases short, with 11 bases between. The CDR3 consists of 16 residues. Germline lookup yields CDR1 SGHVS and CDR2 FQNEAQ. For the CDR3, the DNA is TGTGCCAGCAGCTTAGAAGGGGTTAGGTATAATTCACCCCTCCACTTT. Protein sequence: CASSLEGVRYNSPLHF. Filled out from reference TRBV7-8 and TRBJ1-6, the complete variable domain reads GAGVSQSPRYKVAKRGQDVALRCDPISGHVSLFWYQQALGQGPEFLTYFQNEAQLDKSGLPSDRFFAERPEGSVSTLKIQRTQQEDSAVYLCASSLEGVRYNSPLHFGNGTRLTVT.

This clonotype has a handful of counts. CDR3 sequence reads: CATSEPGLALKNEQFF. CDR3 sequence (DNA): TGTGCCACCAGTGAGCCGGGACTAGCTCTAAAAAATGAGCAGTTCTTC. The chain employs TRBV24-1 and TRBJ2-1; 9 bases match TRBD2. Germline CDR1 is KGHDR and CDR2 is SFDVKD. The CDR3 loop spans 16 amino acids. With V trimmed by 4 bases and J by 7 bases, 10 bases remained unmatched.

CDR3 bases: TGTGCCAGCAGCCAAAGACAGGGGGCGGCGAAACTGTTTTTT. It is translated as CASSQRQGAAKLFF. V is TRBV12-3 or TRBV12-4 and J is TRBJ1-4, with 10 positions matching TRBD1. CDR3 length equals 14 residues. J gave up 11 bases and V 6 bases, and 9 bases lay outside the gene matches.

The rearrangement uses TRBV9 and TRBJ1-3; no definite D call. The CDR3 extends over 14 amino acids. Trimming pared 0 bases from V and 3 bases from J, leaving 7 bases between. From germline, CDR1 is SGDLS and CDR2 YYNGEE. In DNA, the CDR3 is TGTGCCAGCAGCGTAGCCGGGGATGGAAACACCATATATTTT. This encodes CASSVAGDGNTIYF.

The chain links TRBV12-3 or TRBV12-4 to TRBJ1-1; D possibly corresponds to TRBD1 (6 bases). V gave up 1 base and J gave up 4 bases, with 7 bases separating them. This CDR3 region has 13 residues. The CDR3 DNA reads TGTGCCAGCAGTTTAGGGGACACCACTGAAGCTTTCTTT. Translating it yields CASSLGDTTEAFF.

This clonotype was picked up a small number of times. This chain joins TRBV4-3 and TRBJ1-1, with D perhaps matching TRBD1 (5 bases). This CDR3 comprises 14 residues. The V gene's germline CDR1 is LGHNA and CDR2 YSLEER. Trimming stripped 2 bases from V and 8 bases from J, with 15 bases between. CDR3 sequence: CASSQSHGTSEAFF. CDR3 coding DNA: TGCGCCAGCAGCCAAAGCCACGGGACGTCCGAAGCTTTCTTT.

The chain employs TRBV6-5 and TRBJ2-1; 7 nucleotides match TRBD1. With V trimmed by 4 bases and J by 4 bases, 7 bases remained unmatched. The CDR3 is 15 residues long. Germline lookup yields CDR1 MNHEY and CDR2 SVGAGI. The CDR3: CASSSRGQSYNEQFF. CDR3 DNA: TGTGCCAGCAGTTCCAGGGGACAGTCATACAATGAGCAGTTCTTC.

V usage is TRBV4-2 and J usage is TRBJ1-5, with D maybe TRBD1 (6 bases). V was shortened by 5 bases and J by 5 bases, with 19 bases between the two germline ends. The CDR3 runs to 16 residues. CDR1 is LGHNA, CDR2 YNFKEQ, per germline. The CDR3: CASSETRGAWDQPQHF. DNA of the CDR3: TGTGCCAGCAGCGAAACGCGGGGGGCCTGGGATCAGCCCCAGCATTTT.

V and J are TRBV7-7 and TRBJ2-5; 7 nucleotides line up with TRBD1. The germline gives CDR1 SSHAT, CDR2 FNYEAQ (reference sequence). The CDR3 runs to 16 residues. The V segment lost 10 bases and the J segment 3 bases; nucleotides outside the gene matches: 17. CDR3 residues: CATKARTGKSEETQYF. CDR3 nucleotides: TGTGCCACCAAAGCCCGGACAGGCAAGTCAGAAGAGACCCAGTACTTC. Variable domain in full (rest from reference TRBV7-7 and TRBJ2-5): GAGVSQSPRYKVTKRGQDVTLRCDPISSHATLYWYQQALGQGPEFLTYFNYEAQPDKSGLPSDRFSAERPEGSISTLTIQRTEQRDSAMYRCATKARTGKSEETQYFGPGTRLLVL.

The V call is TRBV5-1, the J call TRBJ1-4; 11 positions agree with TRBD1. This CDR3 spans 16 amino acids. With 4 bases clipped from V and 8 bases from J, the junction kept 10 bases outside the gene matches. Germline V gives CDR1 SGHRS, CDR2 YFSETQ. The CDR3 nucleotides read TGCGCCAGCAGCGCCGTGGGACAGGGGGTATTAGAAAAACTGTTTTTT. Protein sequence: CASSAVGQGVLEKLFF.

This chain connects TRBV3-1 to TRBJ2-5, with 7 bases that match TRBD1. This CDR3 has 16 amino acids. V was pared by 1 base and J by 4 bases, with 9 bases of the junction left unmatched. The germline CDR1 and CDR2 sequences are LGHDT and YNNKEL (reference sequence). This chain's CDR3 is CASSQAQTGYGETQYF. In DNA, the CDR3 is TGTGCCAGCAGCCAAGCGCAGACAGGGTACGGAGAGACCCAGTACTTC.